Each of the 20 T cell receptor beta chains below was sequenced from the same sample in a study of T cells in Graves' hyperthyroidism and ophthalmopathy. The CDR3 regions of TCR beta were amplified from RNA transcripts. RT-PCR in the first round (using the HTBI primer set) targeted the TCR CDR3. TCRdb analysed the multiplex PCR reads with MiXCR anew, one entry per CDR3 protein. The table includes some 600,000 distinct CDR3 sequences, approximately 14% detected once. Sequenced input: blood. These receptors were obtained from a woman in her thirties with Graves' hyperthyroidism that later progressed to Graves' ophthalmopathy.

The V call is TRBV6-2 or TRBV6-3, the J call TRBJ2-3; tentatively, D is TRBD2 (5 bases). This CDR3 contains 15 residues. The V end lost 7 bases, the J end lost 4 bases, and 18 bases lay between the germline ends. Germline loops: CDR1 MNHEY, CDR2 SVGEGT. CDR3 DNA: TGTGCCAGCACCAACGCGGGTAGTCACTCAGATACGCAGTATTTT. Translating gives CASTNAGSHSDTQYF.

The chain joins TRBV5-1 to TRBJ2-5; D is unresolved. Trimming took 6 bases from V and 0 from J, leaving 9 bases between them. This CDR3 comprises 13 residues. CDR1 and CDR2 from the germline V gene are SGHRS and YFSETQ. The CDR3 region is CASTSVYQETQYF. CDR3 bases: TGCGCCAGCACTTCAGTGTACCAAGAGACCCAGTACTTC.

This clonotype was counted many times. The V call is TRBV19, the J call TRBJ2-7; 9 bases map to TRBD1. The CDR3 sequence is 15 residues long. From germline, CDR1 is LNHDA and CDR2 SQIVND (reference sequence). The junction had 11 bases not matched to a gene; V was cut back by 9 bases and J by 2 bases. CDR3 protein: CASRNRDRAPYEQYF. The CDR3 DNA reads TGTGCCAGCCGAAACCGGGACAGGGCCCCCTACGAGCAGTACTTC.

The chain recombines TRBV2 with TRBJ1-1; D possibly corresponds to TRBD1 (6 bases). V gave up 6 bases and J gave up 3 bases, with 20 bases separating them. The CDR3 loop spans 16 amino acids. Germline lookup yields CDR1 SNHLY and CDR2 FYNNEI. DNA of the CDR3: TGTGCCAGCAGAACCACCTGGGGACAAGGCGACACTGAAGCTTTCTTT. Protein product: CASRTTWGQGDTEAFF.

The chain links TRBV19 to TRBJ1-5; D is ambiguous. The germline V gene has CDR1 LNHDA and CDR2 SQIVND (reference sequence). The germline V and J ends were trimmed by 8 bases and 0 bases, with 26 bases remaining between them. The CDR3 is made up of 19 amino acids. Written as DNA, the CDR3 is TGTGCCAGTGGCCCCCGTCCCTTTACAGCAAGTTATAGCAATCAGCCCCAGCATTTT. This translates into CASGPRPFTASYSNQPQHF.

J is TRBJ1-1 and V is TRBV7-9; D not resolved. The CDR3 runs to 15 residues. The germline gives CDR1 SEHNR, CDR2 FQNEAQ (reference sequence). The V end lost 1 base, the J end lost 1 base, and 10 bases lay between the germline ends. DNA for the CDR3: TGTGCCAGCAGCTTAGTGTTCCAAAAGAACACTGAAGCTTTCTTT. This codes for CASSLVFQKNTEAFF.

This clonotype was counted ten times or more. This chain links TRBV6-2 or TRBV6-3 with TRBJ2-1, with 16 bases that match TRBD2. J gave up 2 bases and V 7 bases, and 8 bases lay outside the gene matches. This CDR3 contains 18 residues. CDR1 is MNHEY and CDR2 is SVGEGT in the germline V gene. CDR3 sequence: CASTPGLAGGPTYNEQFF. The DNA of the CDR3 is TGTGCCAGCACCCCGGGACTAGCGGGAGGGCCCACCTACAATGAGCAGTTCTTC.

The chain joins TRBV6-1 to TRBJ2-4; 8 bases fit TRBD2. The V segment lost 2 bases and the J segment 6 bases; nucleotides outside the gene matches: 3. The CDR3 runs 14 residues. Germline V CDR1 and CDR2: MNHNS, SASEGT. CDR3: CASSEPGGTNIQYF. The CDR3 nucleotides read TGTGCCAGCAGTGAACCGGGGGGGACAAACATTCAGTACTTC.

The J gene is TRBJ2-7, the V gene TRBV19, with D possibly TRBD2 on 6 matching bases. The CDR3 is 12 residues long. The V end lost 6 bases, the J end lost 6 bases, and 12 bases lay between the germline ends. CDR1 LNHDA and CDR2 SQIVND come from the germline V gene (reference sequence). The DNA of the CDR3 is TGTGCCAGTAGGGGGGTGGGGGGCGAGCAGTACTTC. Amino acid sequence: CASRGVGGEQYF.

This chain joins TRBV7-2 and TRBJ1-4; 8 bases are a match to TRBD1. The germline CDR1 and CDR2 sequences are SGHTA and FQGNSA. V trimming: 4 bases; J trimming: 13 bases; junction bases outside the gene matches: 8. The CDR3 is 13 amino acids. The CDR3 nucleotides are TGTGCCAGCAGCTCCGGACAGGGCGGAGGACTGTTTTTT. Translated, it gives CASSSGQGGGLFF.

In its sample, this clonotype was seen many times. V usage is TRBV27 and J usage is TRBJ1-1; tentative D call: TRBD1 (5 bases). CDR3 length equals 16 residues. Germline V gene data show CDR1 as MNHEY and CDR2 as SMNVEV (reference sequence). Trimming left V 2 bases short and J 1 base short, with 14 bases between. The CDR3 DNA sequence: TGTGCCAGCAGTTTAAGGGGCAGTATACAGAACACTGAAGCTTTCTTT. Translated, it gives CASSLRGSIQNTEAFF.

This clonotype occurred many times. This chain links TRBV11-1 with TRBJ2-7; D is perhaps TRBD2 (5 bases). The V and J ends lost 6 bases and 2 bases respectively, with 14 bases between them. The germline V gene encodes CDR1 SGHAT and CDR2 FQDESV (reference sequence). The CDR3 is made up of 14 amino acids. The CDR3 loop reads CASSYLEGAYEQYF. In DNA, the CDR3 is TGTGCCAGCAGTTACCTCGAGGGTGCCTACGAGCAGTACTTC.

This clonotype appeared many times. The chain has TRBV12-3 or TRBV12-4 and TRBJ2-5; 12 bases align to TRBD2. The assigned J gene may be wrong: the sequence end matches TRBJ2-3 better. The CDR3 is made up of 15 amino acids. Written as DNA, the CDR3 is TGTGCCAGCAGTTTAGGACTAGCGGGAGATGAGACGCAGTATTTT. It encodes CASSLGLAGDETQYF.

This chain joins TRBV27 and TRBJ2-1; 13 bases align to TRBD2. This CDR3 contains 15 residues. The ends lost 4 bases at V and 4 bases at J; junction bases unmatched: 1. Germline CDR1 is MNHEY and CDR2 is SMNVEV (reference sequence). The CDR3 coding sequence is TGTGCCAGCAGTTGGACTAGCGGGAGATACAATGAGCAGTTCTTC. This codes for CASSWTSGRYNEQFF.

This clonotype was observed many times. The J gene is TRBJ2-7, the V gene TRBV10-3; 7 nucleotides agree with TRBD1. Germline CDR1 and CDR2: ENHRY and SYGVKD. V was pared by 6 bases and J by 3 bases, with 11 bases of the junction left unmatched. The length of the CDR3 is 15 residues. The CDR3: CAISPGQSSVYEQYF. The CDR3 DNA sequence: TGTGCCATCAGCCCGGGACAGTCAAGCGTCTACGAGCAGTACTTC.

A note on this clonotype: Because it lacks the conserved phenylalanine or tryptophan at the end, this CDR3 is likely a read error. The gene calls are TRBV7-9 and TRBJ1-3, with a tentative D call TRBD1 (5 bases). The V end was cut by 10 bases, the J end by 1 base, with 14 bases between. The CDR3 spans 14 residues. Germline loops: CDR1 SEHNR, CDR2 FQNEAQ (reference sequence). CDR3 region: CATLRGLSGNTIYV. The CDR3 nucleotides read TGTGCCACCCTTAGGGGACTTTCTGGAAACACCATATATGTT.

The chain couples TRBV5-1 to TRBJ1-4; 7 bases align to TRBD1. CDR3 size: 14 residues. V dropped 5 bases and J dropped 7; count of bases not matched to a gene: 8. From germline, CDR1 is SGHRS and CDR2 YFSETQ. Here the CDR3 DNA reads TGCGCCAGCAGGAGTGGGACAGTTGGTGAAAAACTGTTTTTT. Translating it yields CASRSGTVGEKLFF. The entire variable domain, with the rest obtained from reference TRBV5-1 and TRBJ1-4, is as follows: KAGVTQTPRYLIKTRGQQVTLSCSPISGHRSVSWYQQTPGQGLQFLFEYFSETQRNKGNFPGRFSGRQFSNSRSEMNVSTLELGDSALYLCASRSGTVGEKLFFGSGTQLSVL.

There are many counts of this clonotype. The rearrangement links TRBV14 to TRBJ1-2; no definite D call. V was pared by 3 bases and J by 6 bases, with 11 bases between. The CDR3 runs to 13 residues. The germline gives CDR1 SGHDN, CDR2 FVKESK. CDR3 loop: CASSQLLIDGYTF. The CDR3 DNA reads TGTGCCAGCAGCCAGTTGTTGATCGATGGCTACACCTTC. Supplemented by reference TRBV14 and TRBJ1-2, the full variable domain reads EAGVTQFPSHSVIEKGQTVTLRCDPISGHDNLYWYRRVMGKEIKFLLHFVKESKQDESGMPNNRFLAERTGGTYSTLKVQPAELEDSGVYFCASSQLLIDGYTFGSGTRLTVV.

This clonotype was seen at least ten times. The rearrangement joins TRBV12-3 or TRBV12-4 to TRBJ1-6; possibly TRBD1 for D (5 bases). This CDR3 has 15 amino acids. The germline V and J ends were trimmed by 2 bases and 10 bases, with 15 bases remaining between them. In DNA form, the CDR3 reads TGTGCCAGCAGTTTATTCGTCCAGGGTGGGTCACCCCTCCACTTT. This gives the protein CASSLFVQGGSPLHF.

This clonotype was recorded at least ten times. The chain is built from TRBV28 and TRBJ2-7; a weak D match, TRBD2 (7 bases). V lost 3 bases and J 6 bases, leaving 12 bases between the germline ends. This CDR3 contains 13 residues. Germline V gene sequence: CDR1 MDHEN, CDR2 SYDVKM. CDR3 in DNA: TGTGCCAGCAGTTTTACAGGGAGGGGCGAGCAGTACTTC. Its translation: CASSFTGRGEQYF.